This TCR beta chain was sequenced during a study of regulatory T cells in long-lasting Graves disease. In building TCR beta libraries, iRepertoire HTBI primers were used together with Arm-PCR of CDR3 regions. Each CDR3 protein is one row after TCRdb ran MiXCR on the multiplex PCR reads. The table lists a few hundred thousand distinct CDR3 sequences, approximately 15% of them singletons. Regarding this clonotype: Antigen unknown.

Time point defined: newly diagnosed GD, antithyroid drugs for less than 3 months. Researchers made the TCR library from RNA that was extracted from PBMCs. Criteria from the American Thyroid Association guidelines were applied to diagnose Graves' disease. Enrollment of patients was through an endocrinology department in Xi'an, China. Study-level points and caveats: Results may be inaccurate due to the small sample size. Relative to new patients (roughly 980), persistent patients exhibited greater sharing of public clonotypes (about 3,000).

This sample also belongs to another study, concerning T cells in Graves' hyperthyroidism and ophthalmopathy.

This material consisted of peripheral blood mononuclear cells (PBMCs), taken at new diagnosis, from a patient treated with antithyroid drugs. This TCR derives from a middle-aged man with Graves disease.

CDR3 residues: CSASQGGGVYEQYF. The DNA for the CDR3 is TGCAGTGCTTCACAGGGAGGGGGGGTCTACGAGCAGTACTTC. The chain joins TRBV20-1 to TRBJ2-7, with D possibly matching TRBD2 (7 bases). CDR3 length: 14 amino acids. Germline V gene lookup returns CDR1 DFQATT and CDR2 SNEGSKA (reference sequence). The V end was cut by 5 bases, the J end by 3 bases, with 17 bases between.